This T cell receptor beta chain came from a study of glioma-infiltrating T cells after dendritic cell vaccination. Before vaccination, two weeks after the third vaccination, and at progression, PBMC were collected. Here immunoSEQ multiplex PCR was the method, and the copy in TCRdb shows in-frame clones only, minus some. The data hold over 70,000 clones, with 82% observed a single time. Germline V CDR1 and CDR2: WNHNN, SYGVQD (reference sequence). V dropped 6 bases and J dropped 5; count of bases not matched to a gene: 6. This CDR3 comprises 14 residues. Sequencing used blood, obtained before dendritic cell vaccination. The rearrangement uses TRBV10-1 and TRBJ2-2, with 7 bases identical to TRBD2. The clonotype was recovered from a human donor with glioblastoma. CDR3: CASRDSGGTGELFF. CDR3 coding DNA: TGCGCCAGCAGAGATTCCGGGGGGACCGGGGAGCTGTTTTTT.